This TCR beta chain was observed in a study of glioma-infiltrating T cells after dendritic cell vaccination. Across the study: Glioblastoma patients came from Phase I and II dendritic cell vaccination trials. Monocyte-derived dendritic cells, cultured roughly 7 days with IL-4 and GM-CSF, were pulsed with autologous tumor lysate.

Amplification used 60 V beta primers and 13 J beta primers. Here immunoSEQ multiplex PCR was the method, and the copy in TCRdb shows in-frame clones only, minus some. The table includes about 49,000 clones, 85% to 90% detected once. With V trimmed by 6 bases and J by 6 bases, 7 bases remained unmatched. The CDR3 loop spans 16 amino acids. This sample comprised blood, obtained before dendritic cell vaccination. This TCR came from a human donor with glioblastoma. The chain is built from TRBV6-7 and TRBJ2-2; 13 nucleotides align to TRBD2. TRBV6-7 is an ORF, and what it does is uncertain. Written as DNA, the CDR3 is TGTGCCAGCAGCCCCACTAGCGGGAGGGCCCCCGGGGAGCTGTTTTTT. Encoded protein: CASSPTSGRAPGELFF.